The 12 T cell receptor beta chains reported below all come from one sample, sequenced in a study of blood T cells in healthy people across ages. Through a sample-barcoded 5' primer and a J-beta primer mix, a second PCR was run for 7 to 11 cycles. One entry per CDR3 protein, called by TCRdb with MiXCR from the 5' RACE reads. The table includes about 690,000 distinct CDR3 sequences, less than 45% detected once. Material for sequencing was blood. Receptors originate from a man older than 75 in good health.

Notes on this clonotype: A read error may explain this, as a much larger clone is one base away. This sequence joins TRBV7-2 and TRBJ2-5; D is unclear. Looked up from germline, CDR1 is SGHTA and CDR2 is FQGNSA. CDR3 size: 12 residues. Deletions cut 7 bases from V and 4 bases from J, with 10 bases between. The CDR3 DNA sequence: TGTGCCAGCAACCAGGCCCGAGAGACCCAGTACTTC. It is translated as CASNQARETQYF.

The V and J genes are TRBV7-9 and TRBJ2-7, with 7 positions matching TRBD1. CDR3 size: 14 residues. J gave up 3 bases and V 4 bases, and 6 bases lay outside the gene matches. Germline CDR1 is SEHNR and CDR2 is FQNEAQ (reference sequence). CDR3 sequence: CASSSQGGVYEQYF. The CDR3 DNA follows: TGTGCCAGCAGCTCACAAGGGGGCGTCTACGAGCAGTACTTC. Combining the CDR3 with reference TRBV7-9 and TRBJ2-7 gives the whole variable domain DTGVSQNPRHKITKRGQNVTFRCDPISEHNRLYWYRQTLGQGPEFLTYFQNEAQLEKSRLLSDRFSAERPKGSFSTLEIQRTEQGDSAMYLCASSSQGGVYEQYFGPGTRLTVT.

Details on this clonotype: A much larger clonotype is one base distant, so this may be a read error. This rearrangement joins TRBV20-1 to TRBJ2-7, with D possibly being TRBD1 (5 bases). The CDR3 is 18 amino acids. V lost 0 bases, J lost 7 bases, and 28 bases lay in between. Per germline, CDR1 DFQATT and CDR2 SNEGSKA (reference sequence). The CDR3: CSARDSFQRQTLGNEQYF. DNA of the CDR3: TGCAGTGCTAGAGATAGTTTCCAGCGACAGACCCTTGGCAATGAGCAGTACTTC.

This clonotype was counted many times. The chain has TRBV4-3 and TRBJ2-3, with 10 positions matching TRBD2. Looked up from germline, CDR1 is LGHNA and CDR2 is YSLEER. This CDR3 spans 19 amino acids. With 0 bases clipped from V and 4 bases from J, the junction kept 13 bases outside the gene matches. CDR3 bases: TGCGCCAGCAGCCAAGATAAACCCAGCGGGAGGGCTCTGGCAGATACGCAGTATTTT. Translation gives CASSQDKPSGRALADTQYF.

This clonotype has a count of ten or more. V usage is TRBV10-3 and J usage is TRBJ2-1; perhaps TRBD1 as D (6 bases). Germline V gene data show CDR1 as ENHRY and CDR2 as SYGVKD. V was shortened by 4 bases and J by 5 bases, with 12 bases between the two germline ends. The CDR3 runs to 14 residues. The CDR3 sequence: CAISGERTDNEQFF. The CDR3 coding sequence is TGTGCCATCAGTGGTGAGCGGACAGACAATGAGCAGTTCTTC.

This clonotype was recorded at least ten times. This rearrangement joins TRBV7-2 to TRBJ2-5; D remains unclear. Germline assignment: CDR1 SGHTA and CDR2 FQGNSA. The CDR3 covers 12 residues. With 2 bases removed from V and 0 bases from J, the gap between germline ends came to 1 base. CDR3 bases: TGTGCCAGCAGCTTATACCAAGAGACCCAGTACTTC. Translation: CASSLYQETQYF.

The V call is TRBV23-1, the J call TRBJ2-3; 9 bases fit TRBD1. TRBV23-1 has ORF status, its function being uncertain. The CDR3 totals 20 residues. With 2 bases clipped from V and 0 bases from J, the junction kept 15 bases outside the gene matches. The CDR3 sequence: CASSQARAGQGISSTDTQYF. The CDR3 nucleotides are TGCGCCAGCAGTCAAGCCAGAGCCGGACAGGGGATTTCTAGCACAGATACGCAGTATTTT.

The CDR3 DNA is TGTGCCAGCAGCGAGACAGGGAGAGAGCAGTTCTTC. It yields the protein CASSETGREQFF. The genes are TRBV11-3 and TRBJ2-1; 7 nucleotides match TRBD1. The CDR3 covers 12 residues. The germline CDR1 and CDR2 sequences are SGHNT and YENEEA. Trimming removed 5 bases from V and 10 bases from J; junction bases left unmatched: 5. The full variable domain, in which reference TRBV11-3 and TRBJ2-1 provide the parts outside the CDR3, is EAGVVQSPRYKIIEKKQPVAFWCNPISGHNTLYWYLQNLGQGPELLIRYENEEAVDDSQLPKDRFSAERLKGVDSTLKIQPAELGDSAVYLCASSETGREQFFGPGTRLTVL.

The chain has TRBV7-2 and TRBJ2-7; D not resolved. The germline V and J ends were trimmed by 3 bases and 3 bases, with 12 bases remaining between them. The CDR3 is made up of 14 amino acids. Germline lookup yields CDR1 SGHTA and CDR2 FQGNSA. The CDR3 loop is CASSFARNLYEQYF. CDR3 DNA: TGTGCCAGCAGCTTCGCCAGGAACCTCTACGAGCAGTACTTC.

The J gene is TRBJ1-2, the V gene TRBV7-9; TRBD1 matches 9 bases. Germline CDR1 reads SEHNR; CDR2 reads FQNEAQ (reference sequence). CDR3 length: 15 amino acids. J gave up 8 bases and V 2 bases, and 9 bases lay outside the gene matches. In DNA form, the CDR3 reads TGTGCCAGCAGCTTATCGGATGGGACAGGGAACGGCTACACCTTC. Its translation: CASSLSDGTGNGYTF.

This clonotype was recorded a few times. V is TRBV3-1 and J is TRBJ2-7; D could derive from TRBD1 or TRBD2 (5 bases each). V was shortened by 3 bases and J by 10 bases, with 25 bases between the two germline ends. CDR1 is LGHDT and CDR2 is YNNKEL in the germline V gene (reference sequence). The CDR3 spans 16 residues. The CDR3 nucleotides are TGTGCCAGCAGCCAGAGGAACCCGGGACCTAAGAACCTCCAGTACTTC. Protein product: CASSQRNPGPKNLQYF.

The chain carries TRBV5-6 and TRBJ2-2; D might be TRBD1 (5 bases). The V and J ends lost 0 bases and 6 bases respectively, with 12 bases between them. The CDR3 is 15 amino acids. CDR1 and CDR2 (germline): SGHDT, YYEEEE. CDR3 sequence: CASSLAGKVSGELFF. CDR3 DNA: TGTGCCAGCAGCTTGGCAGGGAAGGTCTCCGGGGAGCTGTTTTTT.